This entry lists 13 T cell receptor beta chains sequenced from one sample in a study of CD4 T cells in relation to SARS-CoV-2 and coronaviruses. Before the COVID-19 pandemic, during about 2010-2018, CD4+ T cells were taken from unexposed donors. The assay was immunoSEQ multiplex PCR, and TCRdb's table has in-frame clones only and misses some. In the table there are 65,000 or so clones, 87% of which are singletons. The specimen sequenced was memory CD4+ T cells from PBMCs. The source is a human donor in good health.

The chain has TRBV2 and TRBJ1-5, with D maybe TRBD1 (6 bases). Germline V CDR1 and CDR2: SNHLY, FYNNEI. V lost 1 base and J lost 4, with 14 bases in between. The CDR3 is made up of 16 amino acids. The CDR3 protein is CASSEEGGRQNQPQHF. DNA of the CDR3: TGTGCCAGCAGTGAAGAGGGGGGGAGGCAAAATCAGCCCCAGCATTTT.

This clone was found a few times. The V call is TRBV5-4, the J call TRBJ2-2, with 11 bases fitting TRBD2. The CDR3 has 16 amino acids. CDR1 is SGHNT, CDR2 YYREEE, per germline (reference sequence). V shed 4 bases and J 0 bases; nucleotides not matched to a gene: 2. As DNA, the CDR3 is TGTGCCAGCAGCGAGACTAGCGGGACGAACACCGGGGAGCTGTTTTTT. Its protein is CASSETSGTNTGELFF.

The chain links TRBV3-1 (or the pseudogene TRBV3-2) to TRBJ1-5; D remains ambiguous. The CDR3 spans 14 residues. Deletions cut 2 bases from V and 0 bases from J, with 5 bases between. The germline V gene encodes CDR1 LGHDT and CDR2 YNNKEL (reference sequence). Written as DNA, the CDR3 is TGTGCCAGCAGCCAATGGGATAGCAATCAGCCCCAGCATTTT. It yields the protein CASSQWDSNQPQHF.

The chain has TRBV19 and TRBJ1-1, with 9 bases fitting TRBD1. The trim removed 9 bases at V and 4 bases at J, leaving 6 bases unmatched. Germline CDR1 is LNHDA and CDR2 is SQIVND (reference sequence). CDR3 length: 13 amino acids. Here the CDR3 DNA reads TGTGCCAGCGGCCACAGGGGGCGCACTGAAGCTTTCTTT. Its translation: CASGHRGRTEAFF. Full variable domain (missing parts from reference TRBV19 and TRBJ1-1): DGGITQSPKYLFRKEGQNVTLSCEQNLNHDAMYWYRQDPGQGLRLIYYSQIVNDFQKGDIAEGYSVSREKKESFPLTVTSAQKNPTAFYLCASGHRGRTEAFFGQGTRLTVV.

This clone occurred once. V is TRBV7-2 and J is TRBJ2-1; weak D call: TRBD2 (6 bases). Looked up from germline, CDR1 is SGHTA and CDR2 is FQGNSA. There are 13 residues in the CDR3. V dropped 1 base and J dropped 12 bases, with 13 bases sitting between them. Here the CDR3 reads CASSLDRGDGQFF. The DNA of the CDR3 is TGTGCCAGCAGCTTAGATCGCGGGGACGGGCAGTTCTTC. The full variable domain, its missing parts supplied by reference TRBV7-2 and TRBJ2-1, is GAGVSQSPSNKVTEKGKDVELRCDPISGHTALYWYRQSLGQGLEFLIYFQGNSAPDKSGLPSDRFSAERTGGSVSTLTIQRTQQEDSAVYLCASSLDRGDGQFFGPGTRLTVL.

The J gene is TRBJ2-7, the V gene TRBV5-4; 9 bases fit TRBD1. The CDR3 extends over 15 amino acids. Losses at the gene ends were 0 bases for V and 5 bases for J; bases not matched to a gene: 6. Germline values: CDR1 SGHNT, CDR2 YYREEE (reference sequence). This CDR3 is CASSLALDRGHEQYF. CDR3 DNA: TGTGCCAGCAGCTTGGCCCTGGACAGGGGCCACGAGCAGTACTTC.

This sequence joins TRBV28 and TRBJ1-1; TRBD1 might be the D (5 bases). V was trimmed by 8 bases and J by 5 bases, leaving 18 bases between them. The germline CDR1 and CDR2 sequences are MDHEN and SYDVKM. The CDR3 loop spans 14 amino acids. The CDR3 DNA sequence: TGTGCCAGCGGGGAACTAGGGGACCGAACTGAAGCTTTCTTT. This encodes CASGELGDRTEAFF. Full variable domain (rest looked up from reference TRBV28 and TRBJ1-1): DVKVTQSSRYLVKRTGEKVFLECVQDMDHENMFWYRQDPGLGLRLIYFSYDVKMKEKGDIPEGYSVSREKKERFSLILESASTNQTSMYLCASGELGDRTEAFFGQGTRLTVV.

This chain joins TRBV29-1 and TRBJ2-7; the D call may be TRBD1 or TRBD2 (6 bases each). With 5 bases removed from V and 4 bases from J, the gap between germline ends came to 15 bases. This CDR3 region has 13 residues. Germline-derived CDR1 and CDR2 are SQVTM and ANQGSEA. The CDR3 DNA reads as TGCAGCGTTAAAGGGGGAGGATGGTACGAGCAGTACTTC. It specifies CSVKGGGWYEQYF.

This chain connects TRBV19 to TRBJ1-2, with a tentative D call TRBD1 (5 bases). CDR1 LNHDA and CDR2 SQIVND come from the germline V gene (reference sequence). Trimming took 2 bases from V and 4 from J, leaving 11 bases between them. CDR3 length: 14 amino acids. The CDR3 region has the DNA TGTGCCAGTAGTATAAGCGACAGCTCCTATGGCTACACCTTC. Protein sequence: CASSISDSSYGYTF.

This clone showed up just once. CDR3 region: CATSDNRALAKNIQYF. The CDR3 DNA reads TGTGCCACCAGTGATAACAGGGCCTTAGCCAAAAACATTCAGTACTTC. J is TRBJ2-4 and V is TRBV24-1, with a weak D call TRBD1 (6 bases). Trimming removed 3 bases from V and 0 bases from J, with 11 bases in between. The CDR3 has 16 residues. Germline lookup yields CDR1 KGHDR and CDR2 SFDVKD.

The chain combines TRBV10-1 with TRBJ2-1; D gene uncertain. The CDR3 has 12 residues. Germline-derived CDR1 and CDR2 are WNHNN and SYGVQD (reference sequence). Deletions cut 6 bases from V and 5 bases from J, with 8 bases between. The CDR3 DNA sequence: TGCGCCAGCAGGGTTGGCGACAATGAGCAGTTCTTC. It encodes CASRVGDNEQFF.

The rearrangement uses TRBV4-1 and TRBJ1-5, with a weak D call TRBD1 (5 bases). Germline lookup yields CDR1 MGHRA and CDR2 YSYEKL. The CDR3 has 13 residues. The V end lost 4 bases, the J end lost 1 base, and 5 bases lay between the germline ends. The CDR3 spells CASSRDSNQPQHF. In DNA, the CDR3 is TGCGCCAGCAGCCGGGACAGCAATCAGCCCCAGCATTTT.

This clone was found once. The V call is TRBV19, the J call TRBJ1-1; D remains ambiguous. The CDR3 has 14 amino acids. CDR1 and CDR2 (germline): LNHDA, SQIVND (reference sequence). The ends were cut back, 7 bases at V and 10 bases at J, with 22 bases in the middle. Here the CDR3 DNA reads TGTGCCAGTACGTTCGGAACGCGGGAGGGTTTAGCTTTCTTT. Protein product: CASTFGTREGLAFF.